The TCR beta chain under discussion was sequenced for a study of monozygotic twins with cystic fibrosis. Trimming at V came to 4 bases and at J to 2 bases, leaving 9 bases not matched to a gene. CDR3 length: 16 amino acids. Germline loops: CDR1 SQVTM, CDR2 ANQGSEA. Clones were sequenced by immunoSEQ multiplex PCR, and TCRdb holds only the in-frame ones, with some missing. This sample yields around 35,000 clones, of which approximately 84% are seen a single time; approximately 1.8% belongs to the top ten. The clonotype comes from a girl under 10 years old with cystic fibrosis. The sequenced material came from blood. The chain couples TRBV29-1 to TRBJ2-2; the match to TRBD2 covers 8 bases. CDR3 sequence: CSVGLAKPLNTGELFF. The CDR3 bases are TGCAGCGTTGGACTAGCGAAGCCGCTAAACACCGGGGAGCTGTTTTTT.